The 10 T cell receptor beta chains in this list originate from one sample, sequenced in a study of cytotoxic CD8 clonotypes in ibrutinib-treated CLL. Profiled with immunoSEQ multiplex PCR; TCRdb holds only in-frame clones, not every one. The table lists more than 200,000 clones, more than 75% of them singletons. The sample consisted of PBMCs, taken after 12 months of ibrutinib treatment. The receptors stem from a human donor with chronic lymphocytic leukemia.

A few counts support this clone. The CDR3 protein is CASSLDGNTQYF. The DNA for the CDR3 is TGTGCCAGCAGTCTGGACGGTAATACGCAGTATTTT. The rearrangement links TRBV6-6 to TRBJ2-3; D remains ambiguous. Trimming shortened V by 5 bases and J by 7 bases, and 10 bases separated the two germline ends. The CDR3 sequence is 12 residues long. CDR1 is MNHNY, CDR2 SVGAGI, per germline (reference sequence).

The J gene is TRBJ2-3, the V gene TRBV6-1; 12 nucleotides align to TRBD2. V lost 2 bases, J lost 2 bases, and 2 bases stayed unmatched. The CDR3 is 16 residues long. The germline V gene encodes CDR1 MNHNS and CDR2 SASEGT. For the CDR3, the DNA is TGTGCCAGCAGTGAACTAGCGGGAGGGGCCACAGATACGCAGTATTTT. Translation: CASSELAGGATDTQYF.

The chain has TRBV5-6 and TRBJ2-7; 9 bases map to TRBD1. The germline V gene has CDR1 SGHDT and CDR2 YYEEEE. This CDR3 is 18 amino acids long. Trimming at V came to 2 bases and at J to 4 bases, leaving 16 bases not matched to a gene. The CDR3 nucleotides are TGTGCCAGCAGCTTATATCAATTGTGGGGACAGGGCGTGTACGAGCAGTACTTC. Translation: CASSLYQLWGQGVYEQYF. Using reference TRBV5-6 and TRBJ2-7 for the parts outside the CDR3, the full variable domain is DAGVTQSPTHLIKTRGQQVTLRCSPKSGHDTVSWYQQALGQGPQFIFQYYEEEERQRGNFPDRFSGHQFPNYSSELNVNALLLGDSALYLCASSLYQLWGQGVYEQYFGPGTRLTVT.

In its sample, this clone was seen many times. The rearrangement joins TRBV5-1 to TRBJ1-2; D call uncertain. The CDR3 is 15 residues long. V was clipped by 4 bases and J by 6 bases, with 19 bases between them. CDR1 is SGHRS and CDR2 is YFSETQ in the germline V gene. This CDR3 is CASSQDPLQPDGYTF. As DNA, the CDR3 is TGCGCCAGCAGCCAGGACCCTCTCCAACCGGATGGCTACACCTTC. Complete variable domain (other parts from reference TRBV5-1 and TRBJ1-2): KAGVTQTPRYLIKTRGQQVTLSCSPISGHRSVSWYQQTPGQGLQFLFEYFSETQRNKGNFPGRFSGRQFSNSRSEMNVSTLELGDSALYLCASSQDPLQPDGYTFGSGTRLTVV.

This clone turned up a few times. The J gene is TRBJ2-3, the V gene TRBV6-1; 10 bases map to TRBD1. Germline assignment: CDR1 MNHNS and CDR2 SASEGT. CDR3 length equals 15 residues. V was clipped by 4 bases and J by 2 bases; unmatched bases: 3. The CDR3 reads CASSATGGFTDTQYF. Here the CDR3 DNA reads TGTGCCAGCAGTGCGACAGGGGGCTTCACAGATACGCAGTATTTT.

The chain joins TRBV4-1 to TRBJ2-7; D remains ambiguous. The germline V and J ends were trimmed by 3 bases and 4 bases, with 13 bases remaining between them. Germline V gives CDR1 MGHRA, CDR2 YSYEKL. This CDR3 comprises 14 residues. The CDR3: CASSHLGRAYEQYF. The CDR3 nucleotides are TGCGCCAGCAGCCACCTCGGACGGGCTTACGAGCAGTACTTC.

The V gene is TRBV7-9, the J gene TRBJ2-5, with D maybe TRBD2 (6 bases). The CDR3 contains 16 residues. Germline V CDR1 and CDR2: SEHNR, FQNEAQ (reference sequence). Trimming shortened V by 3 bases and J by 2 bases, and 16 bases separated the two germline ends. CDR3 protein: CASSFTGRRGQETQYF. The CDR3 DNA follows: TGTGCCAGCAGCTTTACGGGACGCCGGGGGCAAGAGACCCAGTACTTC.

This rearrangement joins TRBV14 to TRBJ2-1, with D possibly being TRBD1 (5 bases). The CDR3 is made up of 13 amino acids. Germline V gene sequence: CDR1 SGHDN, CDR2 FVKESK. With 7 bases removed from V and 3 bases from J, the gap between germline ends came to 10 bases. The CDR3 here is CASKGLDYNEQFF. The CDR3 DNA follows: TGTGCCAGCAAGGGGCTAGACTACAATGAGCAGTTCTTC.

This sequence joins TRBV28 and TRBJ1-1, with D uncertain. Germline CDR1 and CDR2: MDHEN and SYDVKM. There are 11 residues in the CDR3. V lost 8 bases and J 5 bases, leaving 9 bases between the germline ends. The CDR3 region is CASELGTEAFF. CDR3 nucleotides: TGTGCCAGCGAGCTGGGGACTGAAGCTTTCTTT.

The V and J genes are TRBV27 and TRBJ1-1; no definite D call. Trimming removed 5 bases from V and 0 bases from J, with 16 bases in between. CDR3 length equals 16 residues. Per the germline V gene, CDR1 is MNHEY and CDR2 is SMNVEV (reference sequence). The CDR3 region is CASSPYTAPLNTEAFF. CDR3 sequence (DNA): TGTGCCAGCAGTCCGTATACAGCACCTCTGAACACTGAAGCTTTCTTT.